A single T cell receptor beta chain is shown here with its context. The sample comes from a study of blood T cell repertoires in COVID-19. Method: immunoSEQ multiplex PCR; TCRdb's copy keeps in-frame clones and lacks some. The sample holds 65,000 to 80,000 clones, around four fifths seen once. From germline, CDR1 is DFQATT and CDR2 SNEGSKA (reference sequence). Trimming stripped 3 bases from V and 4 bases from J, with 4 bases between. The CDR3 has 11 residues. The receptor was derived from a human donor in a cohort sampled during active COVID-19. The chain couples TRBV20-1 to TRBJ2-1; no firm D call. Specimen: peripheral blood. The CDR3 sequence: CSASLYNEQFF. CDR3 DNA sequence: TGCAGTGCTAGTCTTTACAATGAGCAGTTCTTC.